This T cell receptor beta chain was sequenced during a study of CD4+ T cells in melanoma. Study conclusions and caveats: Reportedly, melanoma neoantigen-specific CD4+ T cells showed varied differentiation states. CD8+ T cell, macrophage and B cell function reportedly correlated with neoantigen-specific CD4+ T cells.

From germline, CDR1 is MGHDK and CDR2 SYGVNS. Deletions cut 7 bases from V and 1 base from J, with 13 bases between. The CDR3 has 14 residues. Worth noting for this clone: Its cognate antigen is unknown.

Here immunoSEQ multiplex PCR was the method, and the copy in TCRdb shows in-frame clones only, minus some. The sample holds around 130,000 clones, around 90% seen once. This chain links TRBV25-1 with TRBJ1-1; possible D gene TRBD1, 5 bases. The receptor was isolated from a human donor with melanoma. CDR3 sequence (DNA): TGTGCCAGCACCCCGGGGGACGAGAACACTGAAGCTTTCTTT. Translating it yields CASTPGDENTEAFF.